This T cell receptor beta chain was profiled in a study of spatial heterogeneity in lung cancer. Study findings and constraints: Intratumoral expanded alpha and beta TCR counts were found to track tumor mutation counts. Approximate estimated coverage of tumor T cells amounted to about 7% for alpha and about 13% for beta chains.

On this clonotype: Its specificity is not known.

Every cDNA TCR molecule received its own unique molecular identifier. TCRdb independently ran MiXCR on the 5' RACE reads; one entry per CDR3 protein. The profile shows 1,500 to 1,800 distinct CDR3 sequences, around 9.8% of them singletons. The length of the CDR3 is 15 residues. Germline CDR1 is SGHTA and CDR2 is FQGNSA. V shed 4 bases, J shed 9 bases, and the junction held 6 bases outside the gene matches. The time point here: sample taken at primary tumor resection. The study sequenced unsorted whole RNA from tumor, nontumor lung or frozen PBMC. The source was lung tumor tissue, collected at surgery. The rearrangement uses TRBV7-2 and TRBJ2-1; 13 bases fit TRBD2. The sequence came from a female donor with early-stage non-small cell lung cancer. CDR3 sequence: CASSWTSGRVSEQFF. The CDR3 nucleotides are TGTGCCAGCAGCTGGACTAGCGGGAGAGTAAGTGAGCAGTTCTTC. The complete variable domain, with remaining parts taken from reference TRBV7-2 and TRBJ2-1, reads GAGVSQSPSNKVTEKGKDVELRCDPISGHTALYWYRQSLGQGLEFLIYFQGNSAPDKSGLPSDRFSAERTGGSVSTLTIQRTQQEDSAVYLCASSWTSGRVSEQFFGPGTRLTVL.